A selection of T cell receptor beta chains follows, all from one sample in a study of blood T cell repertoires in COVID-19. The table came from immunoSEQ multiplex PCR; TCRdb's copy has only in-frame clones and leaves some out. The sample has about 140,000 clones, about 83% seen once; the top ten hold approximately 1.4%. The sample taken for sequencing was peripheral blood. The receptors were gathered from a human donor in a cohort sampled during active COVID-19. CDR3s leave out the opening cysteine and the closing phenylalanine or tryptophan. Fields, in order: V gene, J gene, CDR3 length, CDR3 protein.

v_gene: TRBV29-1; j_gene: TRBJ2-7; len: 11; CDR3aa: SVRLAGPYEQY
v_gene: TRBV7-3; j_gene: TRBJ2-7; len: 13; CDR3aa: ASSLTGGTPFRQY
v_gene: TRBV29-1; j_gene: TRBJ1-1; len: 10; CDR3aa: SVETGHTEAF
v_gene: TRBV19; j_gene: TRBJ2-2; len: 15; CDR3aa: ASSRSTVLANTGELF
v_gene: TRBV9; j_gene: TRBJ2-1; len: 13; CDR3aa: ASSVRLAGGNEQF
v_gene: TRBV11-1; j_gene: TRBJ2-5; len: 14; CDR3aa: ASSPAGLALQETQY
v_gene: TRBV12-5; j_gene: TRBJ1-1; len: 12; CDR3aa: ASGRRGSDTEAF
v_gene: TRBV7-9; j_gene: TRBJ1-5; len: 10; CDR3aa: ASSLEAGPQH
v_gene: TRBV12-3/TRBV12-4; j_gene: TRBJ1-4; len: 11; CDR3aa: ASRPGRGEKLF
v_gene: TRBV19; j_gene: TRBJ1-2; len: 13; CDR3aa: ASSIVSGGPGGYT
v_gene: TRBV7-9; j_gene: TRBJ2-3; len: 11; CDR3aa: ASSLEVPDTQY
v_gene: TRBV12-3/TRBV12-4; j_gene: TRBJ2-1; len: 10; CDR3aa: ASSLFGGTQF
v_gene: TRBV7-2; j_gene: TRBJ2-1; len: 13; CDR3aa: ASSRLAGVSNEQF
v_gene: TRBV11-2; j_gene: TRBJ2-3; len: 13; CDR3aa: ASSPPGLMGGTQY
v_gene: TRBV28; j_gene: TRBJ2-1; len: 10; CDR3aa: ASASRARTQF
v_gene: TRBV7-9; j_gene: TRBJ2-1; len: 12; CDR3aa: ASSLSVGNNEQF
v_gene: TRBV5-1; j_gene: TRBJ2-1; len: 12; CDR3aa: ATRTSGVWDEQF
v_gene: TRBV11-3; j_gene: TRBJ2-1; len: 11; CDR3aa: ASSLDRRNEQF
v_gene: TRBV15; j_gene: TRBJ2-2; len: 14; CDR3aa: ATSRDLVSNTGELF
v_gene: TRBV5-1; j_gene: TRBJ2-7; len: 12; CDR3aa: ASSLLQGSYEQY
v_gene: TRBV12-3/TRBV12-4; j_gene: TRBJ2-3; len: 10; CDR3aa: ASSSVTDTQY
v_gene: TRBV18; j_gene: TRBJ1-1; len: 11; CDR3aa: ASSPFMNTEAF
v_gene: TRBV28; j_gene: TRBJ2-7; len: 14; CDR3aa: ASSSPGTGLNYEQY
v_gene: TRBV28; j_gene: TRBJ2-7; len: 13; CDR3aa: ASSLHQTSGYEQY
v_gene: TRBV9; j_gene: TRBJ2-3; len: 13; CDR3aa: ASSATDFPTDTQY
v_gene: TRBV6-2/TRBV6-3; j_gene: TRBJ2-1; len: 13; CDR3aa: ASSPLGLPRGEQF
v_gene: TRBV11-2; j_gene: TRBJ2-1; len: 13; CDR3aa: ASSSRGDMANEQF
v_gene: TRBV24-1; j_gene: TRBJ2-3; len: 15; CDR3aa: ATSDVKGLRVADTQY
v_gene: TRBV10-3; j_gene: TRBJ1-5; len: 13; CDR3aa: AISEWADGNQPQH
v_gene: TRBV28; j_gene: TRBJ2-7; len: 12; CDR3aa: ASSWSGRRHEQY
v_gene: TRBV5-1; j_gene: TRBJ2-1; len: 9; CDR3aa: ASSSFNEQF
v_gene: TRBV6-5; j_gene: TRBJ1-6; len: 11; CDR3aa: ASSSSRDSPLH
v_gene: TRBV7-9; j_gene: TRBJ1-1; len: 11; CDR3aa: ASSLGSEHEAF
v_gene: TRBV15; j_gene: TRBJ2-7; len: 12; CDR3aa: ATSRQGYSYEQY
v_gene: TRBV2; j_gene: TRBJ2-7; len: 12; CDR3aa: ASRDRLELHEQY
v_gene: TRBV5-8; j_gene: TRBJ2-1; len: 14; CDR3aa: ASSRGTSPGDNEQF
v_gene: TRBV4-2; j_gene: TRBJ2-3; len: 15; CDR3aa: ASSQSPAGTGPDTQY
v_gene: TRBV30; j_gene: TRBJ2-3; len: 13; CDR3aa: AWSVGGTRTDTQY
v_gene: TRBV24-1; j_gene: TRBJ2-5; len: 16; CDR3aa: ATSDRDGTGGLGETQY
v_gene: TRBV7-2; j_gene: TRBJ2-5; len: 11; CDR3aa: ASSFGQGETQY
v_gene: TRBV3-1/TRBV3-2; j_gene: TRBJ2-1; len: 12; CDR3aa: ASTLVAGQNEQF
v_gene: TRBV5-1; j_gene: TRBJ1-1; len: 14; CDR3aa: ASSLNGQGEDTEAF
v_gene: TRBV7-2; j_gene: TRBJ2-3; len: 14; CDR3aa: ASSLGAGSATDTQY
v_gene: TRBV24-1; j_gene: TRBJ2-7; len: 16; CDR3aa: ATSDSSAGGPTKYEQY
v_gene: TRBV27; j_gene: TRBJ2-1; len: 12; CDR3aa: ASRRGGRGGEQF
v_gene: TRBV18; j_gene: TRBJ2-5; len: 13; CDR3aa: ASLGRGLVNETQY
v_gene: TRBV5-4; j_gene: TRBJ2-3; len: 14; CDR3aa: ASSHNLGTNGDTQY
v_gene: TRBV3-1/TRBV3-2; j_gene: TRBJ2-7; len: 10; CDR3aa: ASTRTGNEQY
v_gene: TRBV6-1; j_gene: TRBJ2-4; len: 14; CDR3aa: ASSDGTGLAKNIQY
v_gene: TRBV2; j_gene: TRBJ2-7; len: 12; CDR3aa: ASGRDSYSYEQY
v_gene: TRBV28; j_gene: TRBJ2-7; len: 12; CDR3aa: ASSLQGGAYEQY
v_gene: TRBV19; j_gene: TRBJ1-2; len: 12; CDR3aa: ASRVQGANYGYT
v_gene: TRBV6-5; j_gene: TRBJ1-5; len: 11; CDR3aa: ASMIVVKTAQH
v_gene: TRBV4-1; j_gene: TRBJ2-7; len: 14; CDR3aa: ASSQANIAGPYEQY